This TCR beta chain was retrieved from a study of blood T cell repertoires in COVID-19. Study at large: Italy, Spain and the United States were the sources of the convalescent and acute COVID-19 samples.

In its sample, this clone was seen many times. Seattle cases were enrolled at active infection and followed longitudinally. V shed 4 bases and J shed 3 bases, with 16 bases lying between them. This CDR3 region has 15 residues. From germline, CDR1 is SGHAT and CDR2 FQNNGV. In the authors' methods: Researchers report that nucleated cell counts were estimated from reference gene primer amplification. This table comes from immunoSEQ multiplex PCR, and its TCRdb copy is limited to in-frame clones, with some not included. That table is the source of V, J and clone size, and D and trimming were worked out from the DNA. This sample has around 84,000 clones, with roughly 80% found just once.

The source of this sequence is a man in his sixties with COVID-19, enrolled during active disease. The J gene is TRBJ2-7, the V gene TRBV11-2; possible D gene TRBD1, 5 bases. The sequenced material came from peripheral blood. The CDR3 reads CASSSLRVHNYEQYF. The CDR3 nucleotides are TGTGCCAGCAGCTCACTCAGGGTTCACAACTACGAGCAGTACTTC.